The rows below give T cell receptor beta chains drawn from one sample of a study of cytomegalovirus exposure and HLA in healthy donors. Only in-frame clones appear in the TCRdb table, and some are missing; sequencing was by immunoSEQ multiplex PCR. The repertoire table contains under 200,000 clones. Sequencing was carried out using PBMCs. All receptors come from a man aged 30 to 39 in good health and CMV-seronegative. Each CDR3 is given with its conserved first and last residue. The order of the fields is D gene, V gene, J gene, CDR3 DNA, CDR3 protein. The D gene is left open where the match is weak.

NA	TRBV21-1	TRBJ1-2	TGTGCCAGCAGCAAGGTGGTAGGCAGGACTAACTATGGCTACACCTTC	CASSKVVGRTNYGYTF
TRBD2	TRBV19	TRBJ2-1	TGTGCCAGTAGTCCTACTGGACTAGCGGGAGGTTTGTCATTCGATGAGCAGTTCTTC	CASSPTGLAGGLSFDEQFF
TRBD1	TRBV6-5	TRBJ2-5	TGTGCCAGCAGCCCCCACGGGACAGCCCAAGAGACCCAGTACTTC	CASSPHGTAQETQYF
NA	TRBV10-1	TRBJ2-7	TGCGCCAGCAGTGAGTCGGACAGTTACGAGCAGTACTTC	CASSESDSYEQYF
NA	TRBV20-1	TRBJ1-2	TGCAGTGCTAGGGAGAGCTATGGCTACACCTTC	CSARESYGYTF
TRBD2	TRBV2	TRBJ2-7	TGTGCCAGTGGGACTAGCGCATACGAGCAGTACTTC	CASGTSAYEQYF
TRBD1	TRBV10-1	TRBJ1-5	TGCGCCAGCAGTGAGAGGGGACAGAAACTTAGCAATCAGCCCCAGCATTTT	CASSERGQKLSNQPQHF
NA	TRBV30	TRBJ2-7	TGTGCCTGGACTCCGGGAGAGAAACTCTACGAGCAGTACTTC	CAWTPGEKLYEQYF
NA	TRBV7-9	TRBJ1-4	TGTGCCAGCAGCTTACTCGAGAATGAAAAACTGTTTTTT	CASSLLENEKLFF
TRBD1	TRBV27	TRBJ2-1	TGTGCCAGCAGATTAACCGGGACAGAGACCTACAATGAGCAGTTCTTC	CASRLTGTETYNEQFF
NA	TRBV11-2	TRBJ1-5	TGTGCCAGCAGCTTAGGTAGGGGGCCCCAGCATTTT	CASSLGRGPQHF
TRBD1	TRBV6-6	TRBJ2-7	TGTGCCAGCAGTTATAACAGGGGGCTCGAGCAGTACTTC	CASSYNRGLEQYF
TRBD2	TRBV7-9	TRBJ2-3	TGTGCCAGCAGCTTAAAAACGGGGACTAGCAGTTTAGTGTCGGGCACGCAGTATTTT	CASSLKTGTSSLVSGTQYF
TRBD1	TRBV10-1	TRBJ1-1	TGCGCCAGCAGCCAAACAGGGGTAACTGAAGCTTTCTTT	CASSQTGVTEAFF
NA	TRBV10-2	TRBJ1-5	TGCGCCAGCAGTGACCTACAGGTTGATCAGCCCCAGCATTTT	CASSDLQVDQPQHF
TRBD1	TRBV9	TRBJ1-5	TGTGCCAGCAGCGTCCAGGGGGATCAGCCCCAGCATTTT	CASSVQGDQPQHF
NA	TRBV9	TRBJ1-5	TGTGCCAGCAGCGTAGCCCCAGGGAACAATCAGCCCCAGCATTTT	CASSVAPGNNQPQHF
NA	TRBV11-2	TRBJ2-7	TGTGCCAGCAGCTTCGACACGACCTACGAGCAGTACTTC	CASSFDTTYEQYF
TRBD1	TRBV5-4	TRBJ2-1	TGTGCCAGCAACTTCGGAGGGGACAGGGCATACAATGAGCAGTTCTTC	CASNFGGDRAYNEQFF
NA	TRBV7-2	TRBJ1-2	TGTGCCAGCAGCTCCGTGGGGCGCAGTGGCTACACCTTC	CASSSVGRSGYTF
NA	TRBV20-1	TRBJ2-1	TGCAGTGCTAGTGGGCGAGAGCAGTTCTTC	CSASGREQFF
TRBD1	TRBV6-5	TRBJ1-5	TGTGCCAGCAGCCCCGGGACAGGGGGGGAACAGCCCCAGCATTTT	CASSPGTGGEQPQHF
TRBD2	TRBV19	TRBJ2-7	TGTGCCAGTAGTATGGGACTAACCTACGAATTAGAGCAGTACTTC	CASSMGLTYELEQYF
TRBD1	TRBV5-6	TRBJ2-4	TGTGCCAGCAGCTTGGCCCAGGGGGCCTATACGAAAAACATTCAGTACTTC	CASSLAQGAYTKNIQYF
TRBD1	TRBV4-2	TRBJ2-5	TGTGCCAGCAGCCAAGGAGAGGGGGCGACTGGGGAGACCCAGTACTTC	CASSQGEGATGETQYF
TRBD2	TRBV10-1	TRBJ2-7	TGCGCCAGCAGTGAAGCGGGAGCCCCCTACGAGCAGTACTTC	CASSEAGAPYEQYF
NA	TRBV6-4	TRBJ1-1	TGTGCCACTCGGGTATCATCGACTGATAACACTGAAGCTTTCTTT	CATRVSSTDNTEAFF
NA	TRBV18	TRBJ1-1	TGTGCCAGCTCACTAGGAGAGGGGGGGACTGAAGCTTTCTTT	CASSLGEGGTEAFF
TRBD1	TRBV10-2	TRBJ1-6	TGCGCCAGCAGTGAGCCCCGACAGGGGGATTTTCGGCATGAGGATTCACCCCTCCACTTT	CASSEPRQGDFRHEDSPLHF
NA	TRBV2	TRBJ1-2	TGTGCCAGCAGTGTAAGCGGCAGGGGCGTCGGAGGCTACACCTTC	CASSVSGRGVGGYTF